A single sample gave rise to the 27 T cell receptor beta chains below, sequenced in a study of T cell repertoires in cytomegalovirus infection. TCRdb re-called the reads through MiXCR, storing one row per CDR3 protein. The sample includes 300,000 to 400,000 distinct CDR3 sequences, 20% to 30% of them seen just once. Their specific antigens are unknown. Sequenced here: cultured PBMCs, sampled from culture after CMV antigen stimulation. The source is a human donor in good health (CMV status not recorded). Some clones in this sample may be carry-over from other donors' samples.

This clonotype was observed at least ten times. V and J are TRBV7-2 and TRBJ2-1; TRBD1 or TRBD2 may be the D gene (5 bases each). The CDR3 length is 16 residues. Germline CDR1 and CDR2: SGHTA and FQGNSA. The V end was cut by 2 bases, the J end by 2 bases, with 13 bases between. This CDR3 reads CASSLFGSGPYNEQFF. The DNA of the CDR3 is TGTGCCAGCAGCTTATTCGGGTCGGGGCCCTACAATGAGCAGTTCTTC.

V gene TRBV11-2 combines with J gene TRBJ2-5, with 8 nucleotides matching TRBD2. The CDR3 is 17 residues long. Per the germline V gene, CDR1 is SGHAT and CDR2 is FQNNGV. With 4 bases clipped from V and 0 bases from J, the junction kept 10 bases outside the gene matches. The chain's CDR3 is CASSSPASGSYQETQYF. The CDR3 region has the DNA TGTGCCAGCAGCTCCCCCGCGAGCGGGAGTTACCAAGAGACCCAGTACTTC.

J is TRBJ2-1 and V is TRBV5-4; no firm D call. Trimming removed 2 bases from V and 5 bases from J, with 8 bases in between. Germline CDR1 reads SGHNT; CDR2 reads YYREEE (reference sequence). The CDR3 length is 13 residues. Here the CDR3 reads CASSLLGNNEQFF. CDR3 nucleotide sequence: TGTGCCAGCAGCTTATTAGGAAACAATGAGCAGTTCTTC.

By sample share, this clonotype is medium-sized. The CDR3 sequence is CASSPSGIDTQYF. CDR3 coding DNA: TGTGCCAGCAGTCCTAGCGGGATAGATACGCAGTATTTT. The chain links TRBV7-2 to TRBJ2-3, with TRBD2 matching over 9 bases. The J segment lost 5 bases and the V segment lost 6 bases, leaving 3 bases of the junction unmatched. Germline CDR1 SGHTA, CDR2 FQGNSA. The CDR3 is made up of 13 amino acids.

This clonotype was counted a few times. The chain uses TRBV7-9 and TRBJ2-2, with a tentative D call TRBD1 (5 bases). The CDR3 is made up of 16 amino acids. Trimming removed 1 base at V and 0 bases at J, with 9 bases between. Per the germline V gene, CDR1 is SEHNR and CDR2 is FQNEAQ (reference sequence). The CDR3 nucleotides read TGTGCCAGCAGCTTAGGACAGTTCGCGAACACCGGGGAGCTGTTTTTT. It specifies CASSLGQFANTGELFF.

This clonotype appeared many times. The CDR3 sequence is CASSLQQGSRYEQYF. CDR3 bases: TGTGCCAGCAGCTTACAACAGGGTTCTCGCTACGAGCAGTACTTC. This chain links TRBV7-2 with TRBJ2-7; the D gene is possibly TRBD1 (6 bases). Looked up from germline, CDR1 is SGHTA and CDR2 is FQGNSA. The CDR3 has 15 residues. V lost 2 bases and J 3 bases, leaving 14 bases between the germline ends.

This clonotype was counted many times. J is TRBJ1-2 and V is TRBV7-9; no firm D call. The CDR3 consists of 14 residues. Trimming stripped 5 bases from V and 4 bases from J, with 14 bases between. Germline CDR1 is SEHNR and CDR2 is FQNEAQ (reference sequence). Written as DNA, the CDR3 is TGTGCCAGCAGCCTCGGCGGAGATCTCTATGGCTACACCTTC. Translating it yields CASSLGGDLYGYTF.

This clonotype was recorded a few times. CDR3 nucleotide sequence: TGTGCCACTAGCTCTACAGGGGTCAATGAGCAGTTCTTC. It translates to CATSSTGVNEQFF. The J gene is TRBJ2-1, the V gene TRBV19; TRBD1 matches at 7 bases. V dropped 10 bases and J dropped 6; count of bases not matched to a gene: 9. Germline CDR1 and CDR2: LNHDA and SQIVND (reference sequence). The length of the CDR3 is 13 residues.

This sequence joins TRBV11-2 and TRBJ2-2; D is possibly TRBD2 (6 bases). The CDR3 length is 13 residues. V lost 5 bases and J 6 bases, leaving 10 bases between the germline ends. CDR1 SGHAT and CDR2 FQNNGV come from the germline V gene. CDR3 sequence: CASSLPSAGELFF. The CDR3 bases are TGTGCCAGCAGCCTCCCTAGCGCCGGGGAGCTGTTTTTT.

The chain joins TRBV12-3 or TRBV12-4 to TRBJ2-2; 9 nucleotides line up with TRBD2. V lost 5 bases to trimming and J lost 5 bases; unmatched junction nucleotides: 15. There are 18 residues in the CDR3. The CDR3 sequence is CASSPSGRIAGDTGELFF. CDR3 bases: TGTGCCAGCAGTCCCTCCGGCCGAATAGCGGGAGATACCGGGGAGCTGTTTTTT.

This chain links TRBV6-5 with TRBJ1-3; 7 nucleotides align to TRBD1. Germline loops: CDR1 MNHEY, CDR2 SVGAGI. CDR3 length: 14 residues. The V and J ends lost 10 bases and 0 bases, in that order; junction bases with no gene match: 6. The CDR3 DNA sequence: TGTGCCACCACAGGGGAAGGCTCTGGAAACACCATATATTTT. This translates into CATTGEGSGNTIYF.

The chain has TRBV5-5 and TRBJ1-2; D not resolved. The CDR3 runs to 13 residues. V lost 0 bases to trimming and J lost 6 bases, with 9 bases between them. Germline V gives CDR1 SGHKS, CDR2 YYEKEE (reference sequence). The chain's CDR3 is CASSLEVGNGYTF. The DNA of the CDR3 is TGTGCCAGCAGCTTGGAGGTGGGGAATGGCTACACCTTC. Full variable domain (rest looked up from reference TRBV5-5 and TRBJ1-2): DAGVTQSPTHLIKTRGQQVTLRCSPISGHKSVSWYQQVLGQGPQFIFQYYEKEERGRGNFPDRFSARQFPNYSSELNVNALLLGDSALYLCASSLEVGNGYTFGSGTRLTVV.

V is TRBV11-2 and J is TRBJ1-1, with D uncertain. The CDR3 length is 14 residues. The V gene's germline CDR1 is SGHAT and CDR2 FQNNGV. Trimming took off 2 bases at V and 7 bases at J, with 14 bases between the two ends. CDR3 sequence reads: CASSLNPGAGEAFF. The CDR3 DNA follows: TGTGCCAGCAGCTTAAATCCCGGTGCGGGTGAAGCTTTCTTT.

This clonotype has just a few counts. The rearrangement links TRBV11-2 to TRBJ2-1; 12 bases fit TRBD2. This CDR3 spans 15 amino acids. Germline CDR1 and CDR2: SGHAT and FQNNGV. Losses at the gene ends were 7 bases for V and 7 bases for J; bases not matched to a gene: 8. CDR3 in amino acids: CASTLTSGSRNEQFF. CDR3 coding DNA: TGTGCCAGCACCCTGACTAGCGGGAGCCGAAATGAGCAGTTCTTC.

The CDR3 bases are TGTGCCAGCAGTTTTGGCGGGAGTGCAGATACGCAGTATTTT. It is translated as CASSFGGSADTQYF. This chain links TRBV12-3 or TRBV12-4 with TRBJ2-3; 7 positions agree with TRBD2. Trimming cost V 3 bases and J 4 bases; bases outside gene matches: 4. CDR3 length: 14 residues.

A few counts support this clonotype. The chain is built from TRBV6-2 or TRBV6-3 and TRBJ2-7; D unresolved. V lost 5 bases, J lost 4 bases, and 15 bases lay in between. The CDR3 consists of 14 residues. Germline V gene lookup returns CDR1 MNHEY and CDR2 SVGEGT. The CDR3 DNA is TGTGCCAGCAGTGAAACCCGGGCCATTTACGAGCAGTACTTC. Translation gives CASSETRAIYEQYF.

There are a few counts of this clonotype. The V call is TRBV29-1, the J call TRBJ2-3; 7 nucleotides agree with TRBD1. The V segment lost 4 bases and the J segment 4 bases; nucleotides outside the gene matches: 5. There are 13 residues in the CDR3. Germline CDR1 SQVTM, CDR2 ANQGSEA. CDR3 loop: CSVAGQYSDTQYF. As DNA, the CDR3 is TGCAGCGTTGCGGGACAGTACTCAGATACGCAGTATTTT.

This clonotype was recorded at least ten times. The J gene is TRBJ1-5, the V gene TRBV7-8; 8 nucleotides agree with TRBD1. The CDR3 is 16 residues long. CDR1 and CDR2 from the germline V gene are SGHVS and FQNEAQ. V was clipped by 5 bases and J by 2 bases; unmatched bases: 8. The CDR3 reads CASSGSGGRGNQPQHF. The CDR3 nucleotides are TGTGCCAGCAGCGGATCAGGGGGCCGGGGCAATCAGCCCCAGCATTTT.

The chain has TRBV5-4 and TRBJ2-2; D is unclear. Looked up from germline, CDR1 is SGHNT and CDR2 is YYREEE (reference sequence). The germline V and J ends were trimmed by 0 bases and 6 bases, with 6 bases remaining between them. This CDR3 comprises 13 residues. The chain's CDR3 is CASSLETAGELFF. DNA for the CDR3: TGTGCCAGCAGCTTGGAGACGGCCGGGGAGCTGTTTTTT.

The chain uses TRBV24-1 and TRBJ2-5, with 7 bases lining up with TRBD2. The germline V gene encodes CDR1 KGHDR and CDR2 SFDVKD. The CDR3 loop spans 16 amino acids. V shed 5 bases and J 4 bases; nucleotides not matched to a gene: 12. CDR3: CATSGTGGLDRETQYF. CDR3 DNA: TGTGCCACCAGTGGGACGGGAGGTTTGGATAGAGAGACCCAGTACTTC.

This clonotype was counted between two and nine times. The genes are TRBV12-3 or TRBV12-4 and TRBJ1-5, with D hard to call. This CDR3 is 15 amino acids long. V lost 4 bases and J 1 base, leaving 11 bases between the germline ends. CDR3 sequence reads: CASSYWSISNQPQHF. The CDR3 nucleotides read TGTGCCAGCAGTTACTGGAGTATCAGCAATCAGCCCCAGCATTTT.

This clonotype was counted a few times. This chain links TRBV12-3 or TRBV12-4 with TRBJ1-5; D remains ambiguous. V shed 1 base and J shed 8 bases, with 12 bases lying between them. The CDR3 consists of 14 residues. CDR3 loop: CASSLGELLEPQHF. The CDR3 DNA follows: TGTGCCAGCAGTTTAGGGGAGCTCTTGGAGCCCCAGCATTTT.

V usage is TRBV12-3 or TRBV12-4 and J usage is TRBJ1-1; D gene ambiguous. CDR3 length equals 13 residues. V lost 6 bases to trimming and J lost 3 bases, with 11 bases between them. The CDR3 protein is CASREDEDTEAFF. The CDR3 DNA reads TGTGCCAGCAGGGAGGACGAAGACACTGAAGCTTTCTTT.

This clonotype was recorded a few times. V usage is TRBV11-3 and J usage is TRBJ2-1, with a weak D call TRBD2 (5 bases). Germline CDR1 and CDR2: SGHNT and YENEEA. Trimming removed 1 base at V and 5 bases at J, with 12 bases between. The CDR3 covers 15 residues. The CDR3 is CASSLGPLENNEQFF. CDR3 bases: TGTGCCAGCAGCTTAGGCCCACTAGAGAACAATGAGCAGTTCTTC. The whole variable domain, remainder taken from reference TRBV11-3 and TRBJ2-1, is EAGVVQSPRYKIIEKKQPVAFWCNPISGHNTLYWYLQNLGQGPELLIRYENEEAVDDSQLPKDRFSAERLKGVDSTLKIQPAELGDSAVYLCASSLGPLENNEQFFGPGTRLTVL.

The chain is built from TRBV27 and TRBJ2-4; possibly TRBD1 or TRBD2 for D (5 bases each). The CDR3 is made up of 14 amino acids. CDR1 and CDR2 from the germline V gene are MNHEY and SMNVEV (reference sequence). Trimming removed 8 bases at V and 2 bases at J, with 13 bases between. The CDR3 is CASGIQGPKNIQYF. Written as DNA, the CDR3 is TGTGCCAGCGGAATTCAGGGACCCAAAAACATTCAGTACTTC.

This clonotype was seen only a few times. For the CDR3, the DNA is TGTGCCAGCAGTGAGTTGACGGAGACCCAGTACTTC. Amino acid sequence: CASSELTETQYF. This chain links TRBV2 with TRBJ2-5, with unresolved D. V was cut by 3 bases and J by 5 bases, with 7 bases left in between. This CDR3 is 12 amino acids long. Germline CDR1 SNHLY, CDR2 FYNNEI.

This clonotype was detected a few times. This CDR3 reads CASSEGYTQYF. Here the CDR3 DNA reads TGTGCCAGCAGTGAGGGATATACGCAGTATTTT. This chain uses TRBV6-1 with TRBJ2-3; D unresolved. Germline-derived CDR1 and CDR2 are MNHNS and SASEGT. V was shortened by 3 bases and J by 7 bases, with 5 bases between the two germline ends. The length of the CDR3 is 11 residues.